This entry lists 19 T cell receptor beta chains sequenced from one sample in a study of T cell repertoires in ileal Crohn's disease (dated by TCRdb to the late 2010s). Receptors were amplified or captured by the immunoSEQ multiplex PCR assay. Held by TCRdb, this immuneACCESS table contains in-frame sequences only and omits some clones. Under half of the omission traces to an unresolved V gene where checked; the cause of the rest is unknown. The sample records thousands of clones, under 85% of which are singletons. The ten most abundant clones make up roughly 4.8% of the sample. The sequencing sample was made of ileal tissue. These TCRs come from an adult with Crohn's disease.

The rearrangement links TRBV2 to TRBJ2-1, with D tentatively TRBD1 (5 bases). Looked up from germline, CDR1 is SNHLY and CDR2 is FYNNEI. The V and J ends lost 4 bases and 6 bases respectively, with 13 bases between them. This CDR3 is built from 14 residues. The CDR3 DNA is TGTGCCAGCAGTGGCCGGCAGGGTAGCAATGAGCAGTTCTTC. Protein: CASSGRQGSNEQFF.

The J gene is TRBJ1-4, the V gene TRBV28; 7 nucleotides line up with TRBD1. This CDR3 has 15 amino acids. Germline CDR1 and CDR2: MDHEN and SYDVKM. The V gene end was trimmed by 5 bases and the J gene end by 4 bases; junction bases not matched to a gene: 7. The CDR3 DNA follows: TGTGCCAGCAGTACCAGACAGGGACTTAATGAAAAACTGTTTTTT. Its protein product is CASSTRQGLNEKLFF.

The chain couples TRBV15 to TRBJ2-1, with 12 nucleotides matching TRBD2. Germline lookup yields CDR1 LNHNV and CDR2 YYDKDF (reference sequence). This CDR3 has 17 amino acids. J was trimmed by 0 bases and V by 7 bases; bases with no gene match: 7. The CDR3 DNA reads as TGTGCCACCACTCCTAGCGGGAGGGGTCTCTCCTACAATGAGCAGTTCTTC. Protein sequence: CATTPSGRGLSYNEQFF.

As DNA, the CDR3 is TGTGCTAGTGGTTCTGTAGATACGCAGTATTTT. Its translation: CASGSVDTQYF. The V gene is TRBV12-5, the J gene TRBJ2-3; D unresolved. From germline, CDR1 is LGHNT and CDR2 FRNRAP. The CDR3 covers 11 residues. V was clipped by 4 bases and J by 5 bases, with 4 bases between them. Complete variable domain (other parts from reference TRBV12-5 and TRBJ2-3): DARVTQTPRHKVTEMGQEVTMRCQPILGHNTVFWYRQTMMQGLELLAYFRNRAPLDDSGMPKDRFSAEMPDATLATLKIQPSEPRDSAVYFCASGSVDTQYFGPGTRLTVL.

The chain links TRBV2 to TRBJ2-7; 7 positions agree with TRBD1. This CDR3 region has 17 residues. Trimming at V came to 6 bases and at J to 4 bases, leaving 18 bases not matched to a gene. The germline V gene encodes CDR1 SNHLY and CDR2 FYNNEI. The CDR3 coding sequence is TGTGCCAGCAGCTTCTTGACAGGGCGACATTTAAGTTACGAGCAGTACTTC. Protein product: CASSFLTGRHLSYEQYF.

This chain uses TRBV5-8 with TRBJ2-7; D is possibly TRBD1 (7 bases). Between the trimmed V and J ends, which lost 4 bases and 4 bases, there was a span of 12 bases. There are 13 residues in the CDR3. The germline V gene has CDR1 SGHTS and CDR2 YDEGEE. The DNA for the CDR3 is TGTGCCAGCAGCCCCCAGGGGGGATACGAGCAGTACTTC. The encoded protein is CASSPQGGYEQYF.

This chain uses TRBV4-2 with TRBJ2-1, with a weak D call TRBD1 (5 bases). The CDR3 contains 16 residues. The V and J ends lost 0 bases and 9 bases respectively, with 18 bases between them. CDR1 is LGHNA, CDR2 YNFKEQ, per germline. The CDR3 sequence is CASSQDWQGSGGEQFF. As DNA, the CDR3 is TGTGCCAGCAGCCAAGATTGGCAGGGTAGTGGTGGTGAGCAGTTCTTC.

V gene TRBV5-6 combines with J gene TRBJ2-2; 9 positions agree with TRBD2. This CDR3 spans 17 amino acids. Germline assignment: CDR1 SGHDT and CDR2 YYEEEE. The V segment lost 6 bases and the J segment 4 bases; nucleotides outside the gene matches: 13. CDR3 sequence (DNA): TGTGCCAGCACTTCGAATCTGCTAGCGGGAACCACCGGGGAGCTGTTTTTT. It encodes CASTSNLLAGTTGELFF.

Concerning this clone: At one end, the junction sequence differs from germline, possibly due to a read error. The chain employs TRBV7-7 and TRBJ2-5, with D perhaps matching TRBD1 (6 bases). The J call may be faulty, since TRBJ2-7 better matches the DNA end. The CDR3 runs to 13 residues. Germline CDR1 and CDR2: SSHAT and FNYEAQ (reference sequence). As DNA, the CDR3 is TGTGCTAGCAGCTTCAATACAGGGAGCGAGCAGTACTTC. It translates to CASSFNTGSEQYF.

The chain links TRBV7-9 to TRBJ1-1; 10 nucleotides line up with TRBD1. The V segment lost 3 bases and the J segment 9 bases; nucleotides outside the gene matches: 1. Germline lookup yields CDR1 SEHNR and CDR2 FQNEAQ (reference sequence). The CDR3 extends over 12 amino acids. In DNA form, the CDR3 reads TGTGCCAGCAGCTTGGGACAGGGGCAAGCTTTCTTT. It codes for CASSLGQGQAFF.

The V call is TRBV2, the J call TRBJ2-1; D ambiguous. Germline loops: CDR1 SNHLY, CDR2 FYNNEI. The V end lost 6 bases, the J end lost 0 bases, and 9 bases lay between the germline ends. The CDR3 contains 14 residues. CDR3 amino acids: CASRGSNSYNEQFF. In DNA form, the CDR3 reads TGTGCCAGCAGGGGTAGCAACTCCTACAATGAGCAGTTCTTC.

The CDR3 loop reads CASSYSPGDTEAFF. CDR3 nucleotide sequence: TGTGCCAGCAGTTACTCCCCGGGGGACACTGAAGCTTTCTTT. This chain connects TRBV6-5 to TRBJ1-1; D may be TRBD1 (5 bases). V lost 0 bases to trimming and J lost 3 bases, with 8 bases between them. Germline V gene sequence: CDR1 MNHEY, CDR2 SVGAGI. The CDR3 is 14 amino acids.

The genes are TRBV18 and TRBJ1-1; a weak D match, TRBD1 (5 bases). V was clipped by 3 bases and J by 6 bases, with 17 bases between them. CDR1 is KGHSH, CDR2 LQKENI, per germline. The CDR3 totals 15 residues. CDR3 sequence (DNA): TGTGCCAGCTCACCGGCGGGGCTCATTGACGCTGAAGCTTTCTTT. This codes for CASSPAGLIDAEAFF. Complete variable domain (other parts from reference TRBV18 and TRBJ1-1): NAGVMQNPRHLVRRRGQEARLRCSPMKGHSHVYWYRQLPEEGLKFMVYLQKENIIDESGMPKERFSAEFPKEGPSILRIQQVVRGDSAAYFCASSPAGLIDAEAFFGQGTRLTVV.

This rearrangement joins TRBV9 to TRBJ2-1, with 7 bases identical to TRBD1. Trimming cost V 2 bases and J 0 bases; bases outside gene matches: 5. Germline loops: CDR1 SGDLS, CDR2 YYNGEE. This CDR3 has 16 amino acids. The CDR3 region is CASSVRWDSSYNEQFF. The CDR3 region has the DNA TGTGCCAGCAGCGTCAGATGGGACAGCTCCTACAATGAGCAGTTCTTC.

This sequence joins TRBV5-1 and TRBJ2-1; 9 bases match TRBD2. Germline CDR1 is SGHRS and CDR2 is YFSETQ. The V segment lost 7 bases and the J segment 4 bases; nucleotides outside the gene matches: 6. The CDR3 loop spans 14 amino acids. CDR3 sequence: CASRREGRYNEQFF. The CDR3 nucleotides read TGCGCCAGCCGGCGGGAGGGCCGGTACAATGAGCAGTTCTTC. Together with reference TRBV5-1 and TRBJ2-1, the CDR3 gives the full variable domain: KAGVTQTPRYLIKTRGQQVTLSCSPISGHRSVSWYQQTPGQGLQFLFEYFSETQRNKGNFPGRFSGRQFSNSRSEMNVSTLELGDSALYLCASRREGRYNEQFFGPGTRLTVL.

CDR3 DNA sequence: TGTGCCAGCAGCTTACGACTTTACAATGAGCAGTTCTTC. Translating it yields CASSLRLYNEQFF. V gene TRBV11-1 combines with J gene TRBJ2-1; D remains ambiguous. Trimming pared 2 bases from V and 4 bases from J, leaving 6 bases between. Germline assignment: CDR1 SGHAT and CDR2 FQDESV (reference sequence). CDR3 length equals 13 residues. The full variable domain, with the rest looked up from reference TRBV11-1 and TRBJ2-1, is EAEVAQSPRYKITEKSQAVAFWCDPISGHATLYWYRQILGQGPELLVQFQDESVVDDSQLPKDRFSAERLKGVDSTLKIQPAELGDSAMYLCASSLRLYNEQFFGPGTRLTVL.

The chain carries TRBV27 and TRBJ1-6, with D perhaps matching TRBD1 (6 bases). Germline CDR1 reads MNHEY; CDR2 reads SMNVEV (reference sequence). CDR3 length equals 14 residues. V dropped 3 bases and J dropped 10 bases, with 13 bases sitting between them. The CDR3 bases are TGTGCCAGCAGTTTCTACAGGGAAGGATCACCCCTCCACTTT. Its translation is CASSFYREGSPLHF.

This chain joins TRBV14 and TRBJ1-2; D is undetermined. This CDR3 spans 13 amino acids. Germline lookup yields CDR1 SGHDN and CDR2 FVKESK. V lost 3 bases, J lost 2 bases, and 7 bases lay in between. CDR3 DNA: TGTGCCAGCAGCCACAACCGGAACTATGGCTACACCTTC. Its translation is CASSHNRNYGYTF.

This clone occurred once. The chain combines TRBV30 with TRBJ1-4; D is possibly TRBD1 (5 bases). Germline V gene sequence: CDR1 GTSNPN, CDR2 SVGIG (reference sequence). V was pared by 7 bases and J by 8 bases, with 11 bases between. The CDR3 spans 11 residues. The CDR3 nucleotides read TGTGCCTTCGCCAGGGCGGAAAAACTGTTTTTT. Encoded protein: CAFARAEKLFF.